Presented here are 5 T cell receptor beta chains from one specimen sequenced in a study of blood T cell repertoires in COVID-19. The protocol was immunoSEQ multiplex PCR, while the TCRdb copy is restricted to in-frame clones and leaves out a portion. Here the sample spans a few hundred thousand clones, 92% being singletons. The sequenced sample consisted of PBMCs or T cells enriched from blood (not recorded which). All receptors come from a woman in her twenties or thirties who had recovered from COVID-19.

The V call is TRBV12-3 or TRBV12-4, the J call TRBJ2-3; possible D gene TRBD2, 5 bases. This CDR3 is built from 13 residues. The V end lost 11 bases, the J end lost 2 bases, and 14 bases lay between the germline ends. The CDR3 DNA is TGTGCCTCCGGATCCGGGGTCACAGATACGCAGTATTTT. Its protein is CASGSGVTDTQYF.

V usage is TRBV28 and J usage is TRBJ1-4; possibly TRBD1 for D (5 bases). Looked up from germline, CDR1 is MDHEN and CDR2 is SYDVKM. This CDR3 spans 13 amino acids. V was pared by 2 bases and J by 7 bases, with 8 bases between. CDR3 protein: CASSLQGFEKLFF. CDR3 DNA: TGTGCCAGCAGTTTACAGGGCTTTGAAAAACTGTTTTTT. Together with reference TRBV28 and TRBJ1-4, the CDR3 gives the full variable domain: DVKVTQSSRYLVKRTGEKVFLECVQDMDHENMFWYRQDPGLGLRLIYFSYDVKMKEKGDIPEGYSVSREKKERFSLILESASTNQTSMYLCASSLQGFEKLFFGSGTQLSVL.

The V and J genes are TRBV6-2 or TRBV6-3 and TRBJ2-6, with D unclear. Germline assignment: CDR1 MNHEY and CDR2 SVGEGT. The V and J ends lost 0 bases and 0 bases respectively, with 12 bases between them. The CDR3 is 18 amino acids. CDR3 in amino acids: CASSYSGRINSGANVLTF. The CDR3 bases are TGTGCCAGCAGTTACTCGGGCCGGATTAACTCTGGGGCCAACGTCCTGACTTTC.

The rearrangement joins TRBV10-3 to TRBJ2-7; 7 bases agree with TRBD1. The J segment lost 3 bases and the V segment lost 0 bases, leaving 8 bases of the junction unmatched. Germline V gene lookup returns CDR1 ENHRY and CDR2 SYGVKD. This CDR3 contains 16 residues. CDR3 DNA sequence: TGTGCCATCAGTGAGTCGATACAGGGGCTACTCTACGAGCAGTACTTC. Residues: CAISESIQGLLYEQYF.

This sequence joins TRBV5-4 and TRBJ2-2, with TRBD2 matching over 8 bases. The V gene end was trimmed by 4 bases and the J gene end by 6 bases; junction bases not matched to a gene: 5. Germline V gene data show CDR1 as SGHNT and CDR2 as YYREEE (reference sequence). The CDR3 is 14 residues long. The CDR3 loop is CASSPKREPGELFF. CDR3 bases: TGTGCCAGCAGCCCCAAGCGGGAGCCCGGGGAGCTGTTTTTT.